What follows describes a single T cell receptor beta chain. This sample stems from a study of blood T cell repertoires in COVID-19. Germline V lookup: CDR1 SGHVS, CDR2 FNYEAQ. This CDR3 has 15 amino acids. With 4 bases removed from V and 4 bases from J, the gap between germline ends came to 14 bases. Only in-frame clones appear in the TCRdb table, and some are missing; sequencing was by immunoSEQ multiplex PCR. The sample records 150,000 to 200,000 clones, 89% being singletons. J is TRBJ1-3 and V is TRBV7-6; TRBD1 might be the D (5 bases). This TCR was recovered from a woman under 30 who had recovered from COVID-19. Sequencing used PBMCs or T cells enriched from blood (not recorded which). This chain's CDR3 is CASSSLDNRGNTIYF. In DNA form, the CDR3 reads TGTGCCAGCAGCTCGCTGGACAATCGAGGAAACACCATATATTTT.